The T cell receptor (beta chain) described here comes from a study of blood T cell repertoires in COVID-19. Looking at the study overall: Samples representing acute and convalescent COVID-19 were sourced from the United States, Italy and Spain.

The CDR3 sequence is 17 residues long. V lost 3 bases, J lost 2 bases, and 19 bases lay in between. The germline V gene has CDR1 SEHNR and CDR2 FQNEAQ (reference sequence). Produced via immunoSEQ multiplex PCR; TCRdb's table is partial and in-frame only. Seen here are roughly 300,000 clones, more than 75% observed once, and the top ten hold roughly 1%. The study drew participants aged about 18 to 95 years from about two dozen US areas. The material sequenced was PBMCs or T cells enriched from blood (not recorded which). The TCR was taken from a woman in her 30s who had recovered from COVID-19. The chain is built from TRBV7-9 and TRBJ2-5; tentatively, D is TRBD1 (5 bases). The CDR3 sequence is CASSLGQAIDSQETQYF. The CDR3 bases are TGTGCCAGCAGCTTGGGGCAGGCCATAGATAGTCAAGAGACCCAGTACTTC.